This section outlines one T cell receptor beta chain sequence together with its context. The antigen remains undetermined. V lost 6 bases and J lost 4; bases outside the gene matches: 8. The CDR3 has 15 amino acids. TCRdb independently ran MiXCR on the reads; one entry per CDR3 protein. The sample lists a few hundred thousand distinct CDR3 sequences, around two fifths occurring once. The data belong to a study of T cell repertoires in cytomegalovirus infection. This sequence joins TRBV12-3 or TRBV12-4 and TRBJ2-1, with 8 bases matching TRBD1. Material: cultured PBMCs, obtained from culture after CMV antigen stimulation. The TCR originated in a human donor in good health (CMV status not recorded). Some clones in this sample may be carry-over from other donors' samples. The CDR3 DNA reads as TGTGCCAGCAGCTTCTCAGGGGGCTTATACAATGAGCAGTTCTTC. Translation gives CASSFSGGLYNEQFF.